Below, 12 T cell receptor beta chains from the same sample are listed, as sequenced in a study of blood T cell repertoires in COVID-19. Repertoires were generated with immunoSEQ multiplex PCR, while TCRdb's copy carries only in-frame clones and drops some. The sample holds a few hundred thousand clones, roughly 87% seen once. What was sequenced was PBMCs or T cells enriched from blood (not recorded which). The receptors were sampled from a man aged 18 to 30 who had recovered from COVID-19.

This sequence joins TRBV5-1 and TRBJ1-1; 7 bases agree with TRBD1. CDR3 length: 14 amino acids. Germline values: CDR1 SGHRS, CDR2 YFSETQ. V gave up 5 bases and J gave up 8 bases; unmatched junction bases: 12. Here the CDR3 DNA reads TGCGCCAGCAGTGGGACAGCCGCCCCTCCGGAAGCTTTCTTT. Amino acid sequence: CASSGTAAPPEAFF.

V and J are TRBV5-4 and TRBJ1-2, with 8 positions matching TRBD1. The CDR3 covers 14 residues. Germline CDR1 reads SGHNT; CDR2 reads YYREEE (reference sequence). V dropped 4 bases and J dropped 4; count of bases not matched to a gene: 6. CDR3 sequence reads: CASSLTGASYGYTF. Written as DNA, the CDR3 is TGTGCCAGCAGCCTGACAGGGGCGAGCTATGGCTACACCTTC.

This clone was observed at least ten times. This chain connects TRBV4-1 to TRBJ2-7, with 9 bases that match TRBD2. From germline, CDR1 is MGHRA and CDR2 YSYEKL. This CDR3 is 15 amino acids long. V trimming: 0 bases; J trimming: 3 bases; junction bases outside the gene matches: 3. The CDR3, as DNA: TGCGCCAGCAGCCAAGATTTAGCGGGAGACTACGAGCAGTACTTC. It yields the protein CASSQDLAGDYEQYF.

This chain uses TRBV2 with TRBJ2-6; the D gene is possibly TRBD2 (5 bases). CDR1 is SNHLY, CDR2 FYNNEI, per germline. V was clipped by 9 bases and J by 6 bases, with 15 bases between them. The CDR3 has 14 amino acids. The CDR3 nucleotides are TGTGCCAGTCAACAGCGGTTGGAGGCCAACGTCCTGACTTTC. As protein: CASQQRLEANVLTF.

As for this clone: Germline and junction disagree at one end, which may indicate a read error. The DNA of the CDR3 is TGCAGCGTTGAAGTCCCCAACAGGGCCACCACCAACTTC. As protein: CSVEVPNRATTNF. This chain uses TRBV29-1 with TRBJ1-2, with D maybe TRBD1 (6 bases). The germline gives CDR1 SQVTM, CDR2 ANQGSEA. The CDR3 is made up of 13 amino acids.

The rearrangement uses TRBV24-1 and TRBJ2-2, with D possibly TRBD1 on 5 matching bases. CDR1 and CDR2 (germline): KGHDR, SFDVKD. Trimming took 3 bases from V and 4 from J, leaving 11 bases between them. The CDR3 runs to 15 residues. Written as DNA, the CDR3 is TGTGCCACCAGTGATAAAGGGGTGGGCACCGGGGAGCTGTTTTTT. Residues: CATSDKGVGTGELFF.

The CDR3 region has the DNA TGCAGCGTTGTAGGGGAGAGGTCTAGCGGATACAATGAGCAGTTCTTC. Amino acids: CSVVGERSSGYNEQFF. This chain joins TRBV29-1 and TRBJ2-1; 7 nucleotides match TRBD2. V lost 4 bases, J lost 4 bases, and 13 bases stayed unmatched. The CDR3 is made up of 16 amino acids. Germline V gene sequence: CDR1 SQVTM, CDR2 ANQGSEA.

The chain employs TRBV7-9 and TRBJ2-2; D is perhaps TRBD1 (6 bases). There are 16 residues in the CDR3. In germline, CDR1 is SEHNR, CDR2 FQNEAQ (reference sequence). The germline V and J ends were trimmed by 4 bases and 5 bases, with 17 bases remaining between them. The CDR3 sequence is CASSSHTPRGTGELFF. For the CDR3, the DNA is TGTGCCAGCAGCTCGCATACCCCAAGGGGGACCGGGGAGCTGTTTTTT. Drawing the rest from reference TRBV7-9 and TRBJ2-2, the complete variable domain is DTGVSQNPRHKITKRGQNVTFRCDPISEHNRLYWYRQTLGQGPEFLTYFQNEAQLEKSRLLSDRFSAERPKGSFSTLEIQRTEQGDSAMYLCASSSHTPRGTGELFFGEGSRLTVL.

The V gene is TRBV5-1, the J gene TRBJ2-2; 7 bases are a match to TRBD1. The CDR3 extends over 16 amino acids. V shed 0 bases and J 7 bases; nucleotides not matched to a gene: 9. Germline lookup yields CDR1 SGHRS and CDR2 YFSETQ. This CDR3 reads CASSLAGTARGGELFF. In nucleotides, the CDR3 is TGCGCCAGCAGCTTGGCCGGGACAGCCAGGGGCGGGGAGCTGTTTTTT.

V gene TRBV6-1 combines with J gene TRBJ2-5; 8 nucleotides match TRBD2. Germline lookup yields CDR1 MNHNS and CDR2 SASEGT. The length of the CDR3 is 17 residues. The ends lost 3 bases at V and 7 bases at J; junction bases unmatched: 16. CDR3 coding DNA: TGTGCCAGCAGTGAGTATGGACTAGCCGGCTTTATACGGACCCAGTACTTC. Its translation: CASSEYGLAGFIRTQYF.

V is TRBV6-2 or TRBV6-3 and J is TRBJ2-1, with 7 nucleotides matching TRBD1. The CDR3 covers 14 residues. Germline V gene sequence: CDR1 MNHEY, CDR2 SVGEGT. The J segment lost 0 bases and the V segment lost 4 bases, leaving 0 bases of the junction unmatched. CDR3 sequence (DNA): TGTGCCAGCAGTTGGGACAGCTCCTACAATGAGCAGTTCTTC. Protein: CASSWDSSYNEQFF.

The chain combines TRBV6-1 with TRBJ2-1; 7 bases fit TRBD2. CDR3 length equals 15 residues. Germline V lookup: CDR1 MNHNS, CDR2 SASEGT. Unmatched junction bases numbered 1, after V lost 2 bases and J lost 0 bases. DNA of the CDR3: TGTGCCAGCAGTGAATTAGCGGGCTCCTACAATGAGCAGTTCTTC. Its translation: CASSELAGSYNEQFF.